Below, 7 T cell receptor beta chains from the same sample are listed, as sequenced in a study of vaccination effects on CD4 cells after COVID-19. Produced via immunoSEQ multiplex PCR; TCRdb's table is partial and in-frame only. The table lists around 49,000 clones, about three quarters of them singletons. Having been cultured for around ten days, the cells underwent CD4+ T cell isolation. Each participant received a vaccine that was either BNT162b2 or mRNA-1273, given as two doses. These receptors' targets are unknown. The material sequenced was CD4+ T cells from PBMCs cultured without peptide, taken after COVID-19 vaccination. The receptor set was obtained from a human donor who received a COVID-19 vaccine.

The CDR3 reads CASSLGGQGRIEQFF. The CDR3 DNA follows: TGCGCCAGCAGCTTGGGAGGACAGGGACGGATTGAGCAGTTCTTC. J is TRBJ2-1 and V is TRBV5-1; 8 bases map to TRBD1. The germline CDR1 and CDR2 sequences are SGHRS and YFSETQ. Trimming removed 0 bases from V and 9 bases from J; junction bases left unmatched: 8. The CDR3 contains 15 residues.

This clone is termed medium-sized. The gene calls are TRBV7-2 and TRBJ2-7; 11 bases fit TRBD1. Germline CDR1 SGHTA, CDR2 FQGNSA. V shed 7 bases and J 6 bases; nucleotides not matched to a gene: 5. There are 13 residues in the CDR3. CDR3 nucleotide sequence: TGTGCCAGCAAGGACAGGGGGCAACTCGAGCAGTACTTC. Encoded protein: CASKDRGQLEQYF.

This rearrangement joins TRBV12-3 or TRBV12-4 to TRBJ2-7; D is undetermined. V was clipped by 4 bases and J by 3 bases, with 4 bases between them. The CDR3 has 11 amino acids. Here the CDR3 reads CASSSVYEQYF. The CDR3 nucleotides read TGTGCCAGCAGTTCCGTCTACGAGCAGTACTTC.

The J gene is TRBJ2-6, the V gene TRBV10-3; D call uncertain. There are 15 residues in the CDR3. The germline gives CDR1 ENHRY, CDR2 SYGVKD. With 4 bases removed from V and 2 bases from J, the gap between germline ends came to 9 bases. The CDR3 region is CAISGPIAGANVLTF. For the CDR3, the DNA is TGTGCCATCAGTGGCCCCATTGCTGGGGCCAACGTCCTGACTTTC.

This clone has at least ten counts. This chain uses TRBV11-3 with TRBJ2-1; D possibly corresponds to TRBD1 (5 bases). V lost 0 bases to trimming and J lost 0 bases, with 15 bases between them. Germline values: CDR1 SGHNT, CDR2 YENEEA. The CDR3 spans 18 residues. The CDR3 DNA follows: TGTGCCAGCAGCTTAGATCAATCAGGGTCTTCCTCCTACAATGAGCAGTTCTTC. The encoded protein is CASSLDQSGSSSYNEQFF.

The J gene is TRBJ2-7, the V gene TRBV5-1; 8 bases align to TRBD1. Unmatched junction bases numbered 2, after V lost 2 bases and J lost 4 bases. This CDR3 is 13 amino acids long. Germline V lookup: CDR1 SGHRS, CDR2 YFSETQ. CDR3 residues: CASSLDRGYEQYF. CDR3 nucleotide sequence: TGCGCCAGCAGCTTAGACAGGGGTTACGAGCAGTACTTC.

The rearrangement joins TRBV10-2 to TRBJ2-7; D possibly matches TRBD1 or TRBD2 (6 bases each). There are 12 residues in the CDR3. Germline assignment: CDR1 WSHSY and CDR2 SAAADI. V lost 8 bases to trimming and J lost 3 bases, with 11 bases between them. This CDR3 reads CASEGGRYEQYF. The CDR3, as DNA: TGCGCCAGCGAGGGGGGACGCTACGAGCAGTACTTC.